The rows below give T cell receptor beta chains drawn from one sample of a study of blood T cells in healthy people across ages. Via MiXCR, TCRdb re-called the 5' RACE reads, giving one row per CDR3 protein. The data show some 1.6 million distinct CDR3 sequences, roughly 32% seen once. The specimen was blood. Receptor source: a woman aged 30 to 39 in good health. CDR3s include the opening cysteine and the closing phenylalanine or tryptophan. The D gene is left open where the match is weak. Rows may omit the clone size; those that give it use once, few, many or a size class.

J: TRBJ1-2
size: few
V: TRBV12-3/TRBV12-4
D: .
DNA: TGTGCCAGCAGTGCCACTGGGACACGGAAACGATATGGCTACACCTTC
CDR3: CASSATGTRKRYGYTF

J: TRBJ2-6
size: .
V: TRBV5-1
D: TRBD1
DNA: TGCGCCAGCAGCTTGACGAGGGACAGATCTGGGGCCAACGTCCTGACTTTC
CDR3: CASSLTRDRSGANVLTF

J: TRBJ2-7
size: .
V: TRBV4-2
D: .
DNA: TGTGCCAGCAGCCGGGAATCGGGAGTGTACGAGCAGTACTTC
CDR3: CASSRESGVYEQYF

J: TRBJ2-1
size: few
V: TRBV20-1
D: TRBD2
DNA: TGCAGTGCTATTGGGTTAGCGGGAACAAATGAGCAGTTCTTC
CDR3: CSAIGLAGTNEQFF

J: TRBJ2-1
size: .
V: TRBV3-1
D: TRBD1
DNA: TGTGCCAGCAGCCAGGCTGCCAGGGGGCCGTCTGAGCAGTTCTTC
CDR3: CASSQAARGPSEQFF

J: TRBJ2-5
size: .
V: TRBV6-5
D: TRBD1
DNA: TGTGCCAGCAGTGCGACAGGGGGGCGCGACGAGCGGTACTTC
CDR3: CASSATGGRDERYF

J: TRBJ1-5
size: .
V: TRBV20-1
D: .
DNA: TGCAGTGCTAGAGATCCATGGGGACCCAGTCAGCCCCAGCATTTT
CDR3: CSARDPWGPSQPQHF

J: TRBJ1-1
size: few
V: TRBV30
D: .
DNA: TGTGCCTGGAGTGTCGGCGGAGCCGCCACTGAAGCTTTCTTT
CDR3: CAWSVGGAATEAFF

J: TRBJ1-2
size: .
V: TRBV2
D: .
DNA: TGTGCCAGCAGTGCAGCGGGGGAAAGCTACACCTTC
CDR3: CASSAAGESYTF

J: TRBJ2-5
size: few
V: TRBV5-6
D: TRBD1
DNA: TGTGCCAGCAGAAAGGGACAGGTGGGACAAGAGACCCAGTACTTC
CDR3: CASRKGQVGQETQYF

J: TRBJ1-2
size: .
V: TRBV12-3/TRBV12-4
D: .
DNA: TGTGCCAGCACCACGGGCACTGACTATGGCTACACCTTC
CDR3: CASTTGTDYGYTF

J: TRBJ2-1
size: few
V: TRBV27
D: TRBD2
DNA: TGTGCCAGCAGGCGGTCGGCGGGGGTTGTCTACAATGAGCAGTTCTTC
CDR3: CASRRSAGVVYNEQFF

J: TRBJ2-3
size: .
V: TRBV6-2/TRBV6-3
D: TRBD1
DNA: TGTGCCAGCAGTTTCACGGGACAGATTAGCACAGATATGCAGTATTTT
CDR3: CASSFTGQISTDMQYF

J: TRBJ2-3
size: few
V: TRBV7-2
D: .
DNA: TGTGCCAGCACCCCGAGGGGGGCGGGAGATACGCAGTATTTT
CDR3: CASTPRGAGDTQYF

J: TRBJ2-7
size: many
V: TRBV4-1
D: .
DNA: TGCGCCAGCAGCGGGGGGCTCGACGAGCAGTACTTC
CDR3: CASSGGLDEQYF